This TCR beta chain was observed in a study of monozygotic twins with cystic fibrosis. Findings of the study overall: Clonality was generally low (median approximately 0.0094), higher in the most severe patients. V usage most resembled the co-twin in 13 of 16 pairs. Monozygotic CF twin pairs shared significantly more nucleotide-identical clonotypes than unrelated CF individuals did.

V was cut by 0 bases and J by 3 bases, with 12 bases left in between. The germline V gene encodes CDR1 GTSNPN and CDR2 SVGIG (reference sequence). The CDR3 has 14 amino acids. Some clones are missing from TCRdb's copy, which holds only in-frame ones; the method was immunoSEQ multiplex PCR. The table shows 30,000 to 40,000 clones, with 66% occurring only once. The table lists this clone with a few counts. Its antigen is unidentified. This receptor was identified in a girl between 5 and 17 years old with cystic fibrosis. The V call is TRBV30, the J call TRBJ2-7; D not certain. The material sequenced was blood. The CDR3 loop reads CAWSVRWRNYEQYF. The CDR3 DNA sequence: TGTGCCTGGAGTGTCCGATGGAGAAACTACGAGCAGTACTTC.